This T cell receptor beta chain came from a study of T cells in localized non-small cell lung cancer. Overall study results and limits: Adjacent lung was found to contain a median approximately 52 of the top 100 tumor clones. Maximal T cell clonality occurred in uninvolved adjacent lung, with tumor ranking below it. Because researchers sequenced only one region of the tumor, heterogeneity is still possible. Longer overall survival was seen with higher T cell density measured in blood.

TCRdb's table, derived via immunoSEQ multiplex PCR, lists solely in-frame clones and lacks some. Of thousands of clones in the sample, roughly 28% are singletons; the top ten hold 8.5%. By proportion, this clone is large. The antigen is not known. In germline, CDR1 is SGHNT, CDR2 YENEEA. This CDR3 comprises 15 residues. Trimming left V 2 bases short and J 7 bases short, with 15 bases between. The J gene is TRBJ2-1, the V gene TRBV11-3; TRBD2 might be the D (5 bases). The receptor was isolated from a female donor aged 60 or older with stage I lung adenocarcinoma. The source material was lung tumor tissue, sampled before any cancer treatment. The CDR3 sequence is CASSLLAGYGNEQFF. Here the CDR3 DNA reads TGTGCCAGCAGCTTACTGGCGGGTTATGGGAATGAGCAGTTCTTC. The variable domain in full, with the rest retrieved from reference TRBV11-3 and TRBJ2-1, is EAGVVQSPRYKIIEKKQPVAFWCNPISGHNTLYWYLQNLGQGPELLIRYENEEAVDDSQLPKDRFSAERLKGVDSTLKIQPAELGDSAVYLCASSLLAGYGNEQFFGPGTRLTVL.